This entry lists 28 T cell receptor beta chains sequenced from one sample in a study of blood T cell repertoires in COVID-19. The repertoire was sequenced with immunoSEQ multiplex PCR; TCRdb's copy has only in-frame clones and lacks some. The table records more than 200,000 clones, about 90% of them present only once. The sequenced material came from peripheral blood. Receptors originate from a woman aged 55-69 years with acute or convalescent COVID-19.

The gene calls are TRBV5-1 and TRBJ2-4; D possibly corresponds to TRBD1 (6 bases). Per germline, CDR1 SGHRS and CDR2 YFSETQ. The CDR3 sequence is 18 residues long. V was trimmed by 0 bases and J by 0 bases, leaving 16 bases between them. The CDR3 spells CASSLGGRQEIAKNIQYF. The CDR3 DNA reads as TGCGCCAGCAGCTTGGGAGGGCGACAGGAGATAGCCAAAAACATTCAGTACTTC.

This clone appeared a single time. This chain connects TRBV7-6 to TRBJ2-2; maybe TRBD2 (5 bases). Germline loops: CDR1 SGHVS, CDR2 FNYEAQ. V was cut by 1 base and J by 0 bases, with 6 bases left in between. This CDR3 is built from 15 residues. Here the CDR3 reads CASSLGGSNTGELFF. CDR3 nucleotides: TGTGCCAGCAGCTTAGGCGGGTCGAACACCGGGGAGCTGTTTTTT.

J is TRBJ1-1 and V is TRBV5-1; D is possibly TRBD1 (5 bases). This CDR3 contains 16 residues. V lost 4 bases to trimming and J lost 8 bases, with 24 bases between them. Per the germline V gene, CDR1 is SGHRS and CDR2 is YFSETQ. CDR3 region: CASSPAVQGPSGEAFF. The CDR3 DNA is TGCGCCAGCAGCCCCGCCGTCCAGGGCCCCAGTGGGGAAGCTTTCTTT.

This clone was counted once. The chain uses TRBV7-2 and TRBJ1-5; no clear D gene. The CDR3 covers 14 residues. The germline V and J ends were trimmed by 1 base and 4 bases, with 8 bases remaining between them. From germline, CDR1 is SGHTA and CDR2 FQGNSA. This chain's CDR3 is CASSLEGVNQPQHF. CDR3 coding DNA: TGTGCCAGCAGCTTAGAAGGAGTAAATCAGCCCCAGCATTTT.

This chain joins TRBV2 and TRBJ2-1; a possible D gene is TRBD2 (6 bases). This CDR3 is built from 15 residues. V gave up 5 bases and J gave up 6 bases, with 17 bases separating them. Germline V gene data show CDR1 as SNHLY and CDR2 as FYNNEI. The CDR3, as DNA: TGTGCCAGCAGTCCAATCTCGGGGGTTACCAATGAGCAGTTCTTC. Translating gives CASSPISGVTNEQFF.

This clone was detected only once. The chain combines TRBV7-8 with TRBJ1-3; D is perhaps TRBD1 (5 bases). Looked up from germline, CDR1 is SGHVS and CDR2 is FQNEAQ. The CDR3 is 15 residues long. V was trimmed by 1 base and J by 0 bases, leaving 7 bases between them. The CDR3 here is CASSLGGFSGNTIYF. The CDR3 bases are TGTGCCAGCAGCTTAGGGGGCTTCTCTGGAAACACCATATATTTT. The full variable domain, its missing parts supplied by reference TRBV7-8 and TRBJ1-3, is GAGVSQSPRYKVAKRGQDVALRCDPISGHVSLFWYQQALGQGPEFLTYFQNEAQLDKSGLPSDRFFAERPEGSVSTLKIQRTQQEDSAVYLCASSLGGFSGNTIYFGEGSWLTVV.

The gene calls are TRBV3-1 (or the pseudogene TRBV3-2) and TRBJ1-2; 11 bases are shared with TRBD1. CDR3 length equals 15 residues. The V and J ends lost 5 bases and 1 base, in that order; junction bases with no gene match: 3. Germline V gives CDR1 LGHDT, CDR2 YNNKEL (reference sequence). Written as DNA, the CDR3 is TGTGCCAGCAGCATGGACAGGGGGCTTAACTATGGCTACACCTTC. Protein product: CASSMDRGLNYGYTF.

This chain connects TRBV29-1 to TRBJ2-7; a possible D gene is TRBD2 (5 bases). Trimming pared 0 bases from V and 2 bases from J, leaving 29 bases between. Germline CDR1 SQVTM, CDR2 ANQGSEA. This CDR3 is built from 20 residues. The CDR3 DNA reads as TGCAGCGTTGAAGAACACACAGACTTAGCGCCCAAACGAAAAACCTACGAGCAGTACTTC. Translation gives CSVEEHTDLAPKRKTYEQYF.

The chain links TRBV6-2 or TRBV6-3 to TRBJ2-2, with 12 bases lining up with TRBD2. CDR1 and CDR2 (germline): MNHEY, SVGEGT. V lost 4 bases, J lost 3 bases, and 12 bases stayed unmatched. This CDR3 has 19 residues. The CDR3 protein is CASSSRLAGVLRDTGELFF. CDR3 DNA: TGTGCCAGCAGTTCCCGACTAGCGGGAGTCCTGAGGGACACCGGGGAGCTGTTTTTT.

The CDR3 sequence is CSVAPSWASGMSYEQYF. CDR3 in DNA: TGCAGCGTTGCTCCGTCGTGGGCTAGCGGGATGTCCTACGAGCAGTACTTC. This chain joins TRBV29-1 and TRBJ2-7; TRBD2 matches 9 bases. Trimming removed 4 bases from V and 1 base from J; junction bases left unmatched: 14. The germline gives CDR1 SQVTM, CDR2 ANQGSEA. CDR3 length equals 17 residues.

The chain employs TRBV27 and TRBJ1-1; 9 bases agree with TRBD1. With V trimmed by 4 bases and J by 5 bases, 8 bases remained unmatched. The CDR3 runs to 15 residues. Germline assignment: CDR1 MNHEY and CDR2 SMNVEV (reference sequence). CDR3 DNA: TGTGCCAGCAGTTCATTGGGACAGGGTGAGACTGAAGCTTTCTTT. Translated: CASSSLGQGETEAFF.

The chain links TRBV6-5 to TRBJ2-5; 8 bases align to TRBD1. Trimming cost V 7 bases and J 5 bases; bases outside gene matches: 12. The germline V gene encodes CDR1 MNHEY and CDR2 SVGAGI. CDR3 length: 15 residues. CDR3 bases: TGTGCCAGCATACCCCTTCAGGGGGCGAGGGAGACCCAGTACTTC. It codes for CASIPLQGARETQYF.

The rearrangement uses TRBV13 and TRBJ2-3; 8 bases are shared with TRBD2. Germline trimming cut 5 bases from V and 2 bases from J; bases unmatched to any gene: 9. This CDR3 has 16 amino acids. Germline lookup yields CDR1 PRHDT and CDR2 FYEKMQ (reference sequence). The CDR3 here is CASSPGLAAVTDTQYF. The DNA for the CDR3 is TGTGCCAGCAGCCCCGGACTAGCCGCAGTCACAGATACGCAGTATTTT.

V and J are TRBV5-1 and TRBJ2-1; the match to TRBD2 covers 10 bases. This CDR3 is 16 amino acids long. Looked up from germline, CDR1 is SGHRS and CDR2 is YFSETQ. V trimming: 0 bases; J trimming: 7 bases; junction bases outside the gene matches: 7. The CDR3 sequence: CASSLDPSSGGNEQFF. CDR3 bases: TGCGCCAGCAGCTTGGATCCGTCTAGCGGGGGTAATGAGCAGTTCTTC.

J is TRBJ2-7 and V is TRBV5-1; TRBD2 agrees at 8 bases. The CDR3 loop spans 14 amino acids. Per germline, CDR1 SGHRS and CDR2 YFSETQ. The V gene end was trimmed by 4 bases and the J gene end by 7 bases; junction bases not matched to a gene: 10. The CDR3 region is CASSQGAGVQEQYF. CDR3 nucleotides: TGCGCCAGCAGCCAGGGAGCGGGAGTTCAGGAGCAGTACTTC.

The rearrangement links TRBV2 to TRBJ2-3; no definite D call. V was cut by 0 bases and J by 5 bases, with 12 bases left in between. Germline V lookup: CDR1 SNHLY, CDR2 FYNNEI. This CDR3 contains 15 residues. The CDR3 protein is CASSEALMKKDTQYF. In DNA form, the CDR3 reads TGTGCCAGCAGTGAAGCCCTAATGAAGAAAGATACGCAGTATTTT.

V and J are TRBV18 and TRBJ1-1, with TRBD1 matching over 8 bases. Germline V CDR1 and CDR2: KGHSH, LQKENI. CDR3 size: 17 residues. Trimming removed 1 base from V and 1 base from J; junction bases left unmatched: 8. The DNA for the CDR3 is TGTGCCAGCTCACCACTTTTGGCTGGACAGGGGAACACTGAAGCTTTCTTT. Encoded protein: CASSPLLAGQGNTEAFF.

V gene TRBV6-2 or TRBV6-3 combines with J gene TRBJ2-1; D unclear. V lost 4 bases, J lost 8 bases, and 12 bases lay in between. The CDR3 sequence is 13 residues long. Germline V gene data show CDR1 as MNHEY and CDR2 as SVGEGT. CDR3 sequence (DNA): TGTGCCAGCAGTTCCCCAGGCAGCCATGAGCAGTTCTTC. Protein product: CASSSPGSHEQFF.

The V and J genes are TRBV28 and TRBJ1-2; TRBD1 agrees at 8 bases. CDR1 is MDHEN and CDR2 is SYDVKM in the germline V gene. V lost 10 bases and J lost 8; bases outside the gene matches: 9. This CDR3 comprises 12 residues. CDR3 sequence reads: CATDRGRQGYTF. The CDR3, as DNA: TGTGCCACTGACAGGGGCAGGCAGGGCTACACCTTC.

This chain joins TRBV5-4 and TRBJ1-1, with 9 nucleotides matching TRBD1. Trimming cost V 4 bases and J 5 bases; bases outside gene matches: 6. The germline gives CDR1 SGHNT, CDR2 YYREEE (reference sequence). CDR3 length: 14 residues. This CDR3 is CASSAGQGGTEAFF. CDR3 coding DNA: TGTGCCAGCAGCGCGGGACAGGGAGGGACTGAAGCTTTCTTT.

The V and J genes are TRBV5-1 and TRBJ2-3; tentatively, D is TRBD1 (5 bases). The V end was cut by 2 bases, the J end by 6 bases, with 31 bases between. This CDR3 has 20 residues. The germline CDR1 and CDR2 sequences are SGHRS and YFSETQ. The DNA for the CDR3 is TGCGCCAGCAGCTTACCCTCGACTCCCCCACCAACAGGATCGTCGGATACGCAGTATTTT. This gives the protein CASSLPSTPPPTGSSDTQYF.

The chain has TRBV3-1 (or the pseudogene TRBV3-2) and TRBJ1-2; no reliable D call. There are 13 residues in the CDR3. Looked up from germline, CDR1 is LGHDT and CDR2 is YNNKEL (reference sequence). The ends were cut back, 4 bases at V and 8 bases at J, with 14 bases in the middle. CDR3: CASSRETYHGYTF. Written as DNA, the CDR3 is TGTGCCAGCAGCCGGGAGACCTATCACGGCTACACCTTC.

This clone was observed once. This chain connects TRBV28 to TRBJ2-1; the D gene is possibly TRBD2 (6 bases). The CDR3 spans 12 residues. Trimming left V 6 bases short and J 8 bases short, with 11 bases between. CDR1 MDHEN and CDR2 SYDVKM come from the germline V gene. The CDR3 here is CASSFGGDEQFF. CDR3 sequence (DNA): TGTGCCAGCAGCTTCGGGGGAGATGAGCAGTTCTTC.

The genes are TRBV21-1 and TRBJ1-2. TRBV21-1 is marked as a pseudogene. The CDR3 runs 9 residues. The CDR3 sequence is CARRYGYTF. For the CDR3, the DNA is TGTGCCCGGCGGTATGGCTACACCTTC.

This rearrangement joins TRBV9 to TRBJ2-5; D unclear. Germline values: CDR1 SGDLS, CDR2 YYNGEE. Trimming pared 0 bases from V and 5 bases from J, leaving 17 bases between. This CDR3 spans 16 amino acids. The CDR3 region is CASSVVPGAGRETQYF. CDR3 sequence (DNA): TGTGCCAGCAGCGTAGTCCCTGGCGCAGGTCGGGAGACCCAGTACTTC.

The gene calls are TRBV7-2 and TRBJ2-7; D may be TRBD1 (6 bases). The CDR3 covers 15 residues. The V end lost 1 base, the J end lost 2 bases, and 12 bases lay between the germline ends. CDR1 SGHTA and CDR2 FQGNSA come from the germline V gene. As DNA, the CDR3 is TGTGCCAGCAGCTTAGGTGCAGGGGCCCCCTACGAGCAGTACTTC. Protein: CASSLGAGAPYEQYF.

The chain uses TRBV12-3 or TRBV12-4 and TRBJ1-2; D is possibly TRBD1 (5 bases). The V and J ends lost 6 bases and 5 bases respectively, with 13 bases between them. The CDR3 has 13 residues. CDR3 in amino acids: CASSTREGYGYTF. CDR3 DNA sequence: TGTGCCAGCAGCACGAGGGAGGGGTATGGCTACACCTTC.

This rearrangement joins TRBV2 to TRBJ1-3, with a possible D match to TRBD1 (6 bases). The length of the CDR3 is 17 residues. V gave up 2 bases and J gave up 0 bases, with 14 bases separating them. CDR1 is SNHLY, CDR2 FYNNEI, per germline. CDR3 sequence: CASSEKTGVRSGNTIYF. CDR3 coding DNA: TGTGCCAGCAGTGAAAAGACAGGAGTCCGCTCTGGAAACACCATATATTTT.